These T cell receptor beta chains were read from a single sample in a study of blood T cell repertoires in COVID-19. The table came from immunoSEQ multiplex PCR; TCRdb's copy has only in-frame clones and leaves some out. The table has roughly 200,000 clones, about 86% seen once. Sequenced material: peripheral blood. The origin of the receptors is a man aged 40-50 years with active or convalescent COVID-19. Each CDR3 is given without its conserved first and last residue.

TRBJ2-5 TRBV6-5 ASSYGGFQETQY
TRBJ2-5 TRBV19 ASSNWAQETQY
TRBJ2-2 TRBV4-1 ASTIPGGGSAGELF
TRBJ1-2 TRBV12-3/TRBV12-4 ASGRQRVIYT
TRBJ1-2 TRBV25-1 ASSESGGNYGYT
TRBJ1-5 TRBV2 ASSDGTGSRNNQPQH
TRBJ1-5 TRBV28 ASNRQGGNQPQH
TRBJ2-5 TRBV7-6 ASSLSGGAGETQY
TRBJ1-2 TRBV10-3 AITLDRDYGYT
TRBJ2-3 TRBV7-2 ASSSGLAGVDTQY
TRBJ1-2 TRBV7-9 ASSITGVPQGGYT
TRBJ1-2 TRBV11-3 ASSQTGRGRKYGYT
TRBJ1-6 TRBV2 ASSAGTATSPLH
TRBJ2-7 TRBV6-5 ASSYARGVAYEQY
TRBJ2-3 TRBV30 AWTKGLANTDTQY
TRBJ2-3 TRBV12-5 ASAPGGADTQY
TRBJ1-4 TRBV30 AWSGQGEGEKLF
TRBJ1-6 TRBV27 ASSPYSGQGVDSPLH
TRBJ2-7 TRBV28 ASSPQYEQY
TRBJ2-3 TRBV12-5 ASGIGLAGVLDTQY
TRBJ2-2 TRBV7-9 ASRGGDGFTGELF
TRBJ1-5 TRBV2 ASSEQVGNQPQH
TRBJ2-2 TRBV6-5 ASTLTGGDTGELF
TRBJ2-2 TRBV7-2 ASRSERTGELF
TRBJ2-5 TRBV7-9 ASSSLGLLQETQY
TRBJ2-5 TRBV3-1/TRBV3-2 ASSLRRDAGGETQY
TRBJ1-2 TRBV2 ASGGGGKRNGYT
TRBJ2-1 TRBV7-2 ASSLSSGNEQF